This record covers a single TCR beta chain. Its specificity is not known. PCR employed 60 Vbeta and 13 Jbeta primers. Authors' data handling: In a later analysis, some 11 million of approximately 80 million unique beta chains occurred in at least two donors. The table came from immunoSEQ multiplex PCR; TCRdb's copy has only in-frame clones and leaves some out. V, J and clone size are those of that table, while D and trimming were read from the DNA. The data show 130,000 or so clones, roughly 80% seen once. V was trimmed by 1 base and J by 2 bases, leaving 7 bases between them. Germline loops: CDR1 SGHDT, CDR2 YYEEEE. The CDR3 sequence is 13 residues long. These data belong to a study of cytomegalovirus exposure and HLA in healthy donors. General study points: TCR beta V- and J-gene trimming was later associated with a missense DCLRE1C variant. The HLA-A and HLA-B alleles of most subjects were reportedly predicted accurately from TCR beta sequences.

This chain uses TRBV5-6 with TRBJ2-7; perhaps TRBD1 as D (5 bases). The source material was PBMCs. This TCR was recovered from a female donor in good health and CMV-seronegative. The CDR3 nucleotides are TGTGCCAGCAGCTTGTGGGGCCCCTACGAGCAGTACTTC. It codes for CASSLWGPYEQYF.